The T cell receptor (beta chain) described here comes from a study of blood T cell repertoires in COVID-19. Across the whole study: There were acute and convalescent COVID-19 samples, and they came from the United States, Italy and Spain.

Germline V gene lookup returns CDR1 ENHRY and CDR2 SYGVKD. V shed 2 bases and J shed 12 bases, with 10 bases lying between them. CDR3 size: 11 residues. As processed by the authors: Amplification with reference gene primers provided the estimates of nucleated cell counts. The repertoire was sequenced with immunoSEQ multiplex PCR; TCRdb's copy has only in-frame clones and lacks some. Clonal size and the V and J genes are those of that table, whereas D and trimming came from the DNA. The table lists 300,000 to 350,000 clones, about 90% of them singletons. The chain is built from TRBV10-3 and TRBJ1-1, with D unclear. This TCR derives from a woman aged 25-40 years with COVID-19, enrolled during active disease. The sequencing input was peripheral blood. The CDR3 spells CAISEGPQTFF. The DNA for the CDR3 is TGTGCCATCAGTGAGGGTCCCCAGACTTTCTTT.